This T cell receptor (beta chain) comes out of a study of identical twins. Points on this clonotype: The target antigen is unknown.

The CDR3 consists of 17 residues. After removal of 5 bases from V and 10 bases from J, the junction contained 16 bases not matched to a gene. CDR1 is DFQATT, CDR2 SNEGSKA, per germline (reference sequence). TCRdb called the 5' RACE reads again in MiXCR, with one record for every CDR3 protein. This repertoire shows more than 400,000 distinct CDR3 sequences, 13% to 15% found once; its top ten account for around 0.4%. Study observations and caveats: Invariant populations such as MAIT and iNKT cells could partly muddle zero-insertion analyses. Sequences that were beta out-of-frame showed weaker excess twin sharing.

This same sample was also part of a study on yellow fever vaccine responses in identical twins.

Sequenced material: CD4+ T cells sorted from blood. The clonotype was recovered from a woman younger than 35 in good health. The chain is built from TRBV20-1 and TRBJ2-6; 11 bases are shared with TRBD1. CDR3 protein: CSAPDRGRVGSLNVLTF. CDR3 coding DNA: TGCAGTGCTCCGGACAGGGGGCGAGTGGGATCCCTAAACGTCCTGACTTTC.